Reported below is one T cell receptor (beta chain). These data belong to a study of blood T cell repertoires in COVID-19. The wider study: Samples of COVID-19 (acute and convalescent) were obtained from the United States, Italy and Spain.

As handled by the study authors: Amplification with reference gene primers provided the estimates of nucleated cell counts. The assay was immunoSEQ multiplex PCR, and TCRdb's table has in-frame clones only and misses some. That table furnishes V, J and clone size, whereas the DNA furnished D and trimming. The repertoire holds more than 55,000 clones, with 75% to 90% as singletons. After removal of 4 bases from V and 1 base from J, the junction contained 6 bases not matched to a gene. The CDR3 loop spans 16 amino acids. CDR1 SGHNT and CDR2 YYREEE come from the germline V gene (reference sequence). This chain joins TRBV5-4 and TRBJ2-1; 9 bases align to TRBD1. The origin of this receptor is a human donor with active COVID-19. The donor label of this sample is uncertain. The sequenced material came from peripheral blood. CDR3 residues: CASSGTGKTSYNEQFF. The DNA of the CDR3 is TGTGCCAGCAGCGGGACAGGGAAAACTTCCTACAATGAGCAGTTCTTC.